This TCR beta chain was obtained from a study of cytomegalovirus exposure and HLA in healthy donors. Study-wide background: From donors who were HLA-typed, an early data release held 70 million to 90 million unique TCRs.

Donors were nominally healthy when sampled, though unrecorded immune exposures were likely. As concerns this clone: Its specificity is unknown.

Primers for the PCR totalled 60 Vbeta and 13 Jbeta. Profiled with immunoSEQ multiplex PCR; TCRdb holds only in-frame clones, not every one. Of under 110,000 clones listed, about 80% are singletons. General study findings and limits: A later analysis showed TCR association rates differing by HLA locus, peaking at DRB1 and lowest at HLA-C. Later genetic work tied a missense DCLRE1C variant to beta-chain V and J trimming.

The sequencing sample was made of PBMCs. The receptor was isolated from a man between 40 and 49 years old in good health and CMV-seronegative.

In nucleotides, the CDR3 is TGTGCCATCAGTGAGTCGATTCAGGGACTAGCAGGTCGAGAGACCCAGTACTTC. Encoded protein: CAISESIQGLAGRETQYF. The chain combines TRBV10-3 with TRBJ2-5; TRBD2 matches at 9 bases. Germline V gene data show CDR1 as ENHRY and CDR2 as SYGVKD. CDR3 length equals 18 residues. Trimming at V came to 0 bases and at J to 4 bases, leaving 12 bases not matched to a gene.